These 7 T cell receptor beta chains originate from one sample sequenced in a study of CD8 T cells in Susac syndrome. An input of about 0.45 to 1 ug of RNA was subjected to reverse transcription using random hexamers. Each CDR3 protein is one row after TCRdb ran MiXCR on the immunoSEQ multiplex PCR reads. The sample carries about 120,000 distinct CDR3 sequences, roughly 94% recorded once. Input material: CD4+ T cells from PBMCs. Receptor source: a human donor with multiple sclerosis.

The rearrangement joins TRBV20-1 to TRBJ1-4; TRBD1 might be the D (5 bases). This CDR3 is 15 amino acids long. CDR1 is DFQATT and CDR2 is SNEGSKA in the germline V gene (reference sequence). Trimming pared 3 bases from V and 5 bases from J, leaving 16 bases between. The CDR3 DNA reads as TGCAGTGCTAGCCGAATATCACGGGGGAATGAAAAACTGTTTTTT. Encoded protein: CSASRISRGNEKLFF.

V is TRBV9 and J is TRBJ2-1; D remains unclear. Germline V gene lookup returns CDR1 SGDLS and CDR2 YYNGEE. This CDR3 is 15 amino acids long. V was shortened by 0 bases and J by 3 bases, with 10 bases between the two germline ends. The CDR3 sequence is CASSVAPGSYNEQFF. The CDR3 nucleotides read TGTGCCAGCAGCGTAGCACCTGGCAGCTACAATGAGCAGTTCTTC. The variable domain in full, completed from reference TRBV9 and TRBJ2-1, reads DSGVTQTPKHLITATGQRVTLRCSPRSGDLSVYWYQQSLDQGLQFLIQYYNGEERAKGNILERFSAQQFPDLHSELNLSSLELGDSALYFCASSVAPGSYNEQFFGPGTRLTVL.

A single count supports this clonotype. This chain joins TRBV9 and TRBJ2-5, with 10 nucleotides matching TRBD2. V lost 0 bases, J lost 1 base, and 12 bases stayed unmatched. Germline CDR1 reads SGDLS; CDR2 reads YYNGEE. CDR3 length equals 19 residues. The CDR3 DNA follows: TGTGCCAGCAGCGTAGGGGCGCTAGCGGGGGCAACGATCCAAGAGACCCAGTACTTC. It is translated as CASSVGALAGATIQETQYF.

The V and J genes are TRBV30 and TRBJ1-2, with 10 bases lining up with TRBD1. V lost 8 bases to trimming and J lost 6 bases; unmatched junction nucleotides: 9. CDR1 and CDR2 from the germline V gene are GTSNPN and SVGIG (reference sequence). CDR3 size: 13 residues. As DNA, the CDR3 is TGTGCCGGCCACGACAGGGGGCAGAATGGCTACACCTTC. It is translated as CAGHDRGQNGYTF.

This chain links TRBV7-9 with TRBJ1-2, with 10 positions matching TRBD1. V was pared by 2 bases and J by 7 bases, with 16 bases of the junction left unmatched. Germline V CDR1 and CDR2: SEHNR, FQNEAQ (reference sequence). The CDR3 is 18 residues long. The CDR3 DNA reads as TGTGCCAGCAGCTTAAACCGGGACAGGGGTGTGCGGCCTGGTGGCTACACCTTC. It is translated as CASSLNRDRGVRPGGYTF.

The V gene is TRBV7-6, the J gene TRBJ2-2; D gene uncertain. This CDR3 is 16 amino acids long. Trimming left V 0 bases short and J 4 bases short, with 12 bases between. Germline loops: CDR1 SGHVS, CDR2 FNYEAQ. CDR3: CASSLASVGGTGELFF. The DNA of the CDR3 is TGTGCCAGCAGCTTAGCTTCGGTGGGTGGCACCGGGGAGCTGTTTTTT.

V is TRBV5-1 and J is TRBJ1-5; D remains ambiguous. The CDR3 is 16 residues long. The germline V gene has CDR1 SGHRS and CDR2 YFSETQ. Trimming removed 4 bases from V and 9 bases from J, with 23 bases in between. The CDR3: CASSPSSRTPRPPQHF. The CDR3, as DNA: TGCGCCAGCAGCCCTTCATCCCGGACGCCCAGGCCGCCCCAGCATTTT.